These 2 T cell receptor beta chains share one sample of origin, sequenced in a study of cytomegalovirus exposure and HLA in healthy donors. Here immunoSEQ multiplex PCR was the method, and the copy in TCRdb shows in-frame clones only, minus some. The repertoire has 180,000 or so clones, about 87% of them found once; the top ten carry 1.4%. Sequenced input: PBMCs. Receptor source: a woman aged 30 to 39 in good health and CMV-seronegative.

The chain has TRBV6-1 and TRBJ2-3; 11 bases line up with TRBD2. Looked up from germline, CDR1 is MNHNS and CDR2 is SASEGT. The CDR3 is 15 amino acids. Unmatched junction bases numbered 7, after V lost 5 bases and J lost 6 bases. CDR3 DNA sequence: TGTGCCAGCAGTCCCGGGACTAGCGGTGTGGATACGCAGTATTTT. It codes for CASSPGTSGVDTQYF.

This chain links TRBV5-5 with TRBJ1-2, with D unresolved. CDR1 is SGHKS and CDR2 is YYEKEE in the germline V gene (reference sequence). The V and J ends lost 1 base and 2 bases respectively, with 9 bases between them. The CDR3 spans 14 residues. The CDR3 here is CASSLYGSNYGYTF. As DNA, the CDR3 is TGTGCCAGCAGCTTGTACGGGTCCAACTATGGCTACACCTTC. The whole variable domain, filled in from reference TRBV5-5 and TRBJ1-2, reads DAGVTQSPTHLIKTRGQQVTLRCSPISGHKSVSWYQQVLGQGPQFIFQYYEKEERGRGNFPDRFSARQFPNYSSELNVNALLLGDSALYLCASSLYGSNYGYTFGSGTRLTVV.